This TCR beta chain was recorded in a study of shared clonotypes between healthy human individuals. The data were produced by immunoSEQ multiplex PCR, yet TCRdb's version contains in-frame clones alone and is incomplete. The sample contains millions of clones, 90% to 95% of which appear only once. CDR3 length: 13 amino acids. The V and J ends lost 5 bases and 6 bases respectively, with 11 bases between them. The germline V gene has CDR1 MNHEY and CDR2 SVGAGI. The chain employs TRBV6-5 and TRBJ2-1; D gene unclear. The TCR was taken from a man younger than 35 in good health. The specimen was naive CD4+ T cells sorted from blood. Subset described: CD45RA+ positively selected. CDR3 nucleotides: TGTGCCAGCAGTCGCGTGTGGGCCAATGAGCAGTTCTTC. This encodes CASSRVWANEQFF.